The rows below give T cell receptor beta chains drawn from one sample of a study of blood T cell repertoires in COVID-19. Assay used: immunoSEQ multiplex PCR; TCRdb lists only in-frame clones, some missing. The sample has approximately 100,000 clones, 70% to 85% seen once; the top ten hold about 3.3%. Sequencing input: peripheral blood. Every receptor here comes from an elderly woman with active or convalescent COVID-19. The CDR3 runs from the conserved cysteine through the conserved F or W. Each record gives: V gene, clone size, CDR3 length, D gene, J gene, CDR3 protein, CDR3 DNA. The D gene is left open where the match is weak. Some rows have no size entry. The others give once, few or many, or a class for an expanded clone.

TRBV15,.,12,.,TRBJ1-5,CATSLFNQPQHF,TGTGCCACCAGCCTCTTTAATCAGCCCCAGCATTTT
TRBV5-4,.,12,.,TRBJ2-2,CASSPSDGELFF,TGTGCCAGCAGCCCATCAGACGGGGAGCTGTTTTTT
TRBV6-1,.,15,.,TRBJ2-1,CASSEEPDYRNEQFF,TGTGCCAGCAGTGAAGAACCCGACTACCGCAATGAGCAGTTCTTC
TRBV14,.,16,.,TRBJ1-1,CASSHPAGGPNTEAFF,TGTGCCAGCAGCCACCCCGCTGGAGGGCCGAACACTGAAGCTTTCTTT
TRBV10-3,.,15,TRBD1,TRBJ1-1,CAISKRQGYDTEAFF,TGTGCCATCAGTAAAAGACAGGGGTATGACACTGAAGCTTTCTTT
TRBV24-1,.,14,.,TRBJ1-2,CATSDVRWGGGYTF,TGTGCCACCAGTGATGTGAGGTGGGGGGGTGGCTACACCTTC
TRBV6-4,few,9,.,TRBJ2-7,CACQGEQYF,TGTGCCTGCCAGGGGGAGCAGTACTTC
TRBV6-5,.,16,.,TRBJ2-2,CASSSWSQGYTGELFF,TGTGCCAGCAGTTCTTGGTCACAGGGTTATACCGGGGAGCTGTTTTTT
TRBV9,.,14,TRBD1,TRBJ1-2,CASSVDQGARGYTF,TGTGCCAGCAGCGTAGATCAGGGGGCGCGAGGCTACACCTTC
TRBV19,.,13,.,TRBJ2-2,CASMTVNTGELFF,TGTGCCAGTATGACAGTGAACACCGGGGAGCTGTTTTTT
TRBV14,.,14,TRBD1,TRBJ1-2,CASSPWDRNYGYTF,TGTGCCAGCAGCCCGTGGGACAGGAACTATGGCTACACCTTC
TRBV12-3/TRBV12-4,.,13,TRBD1,TRBJ2-7,CASSLVGQGGQYF,TGTGCCAGCAGTTTAGTGGGACAGGGAGGGCAGTACTTC
TRBV19,.,15,.,TRBJ1-1,CASSIRSQGNTEAFF,TGTGCCAGTAGTATCAGGAGCCAGGGAAACACTGAAGCTTTCTTT
TRBV5-6,once,15,TRBD1,TRBJ2-3,CASSSRQGAWDTQYF,TGTGCCAGCAGCTCCCGACAGGGGGCGTGGGATACGCAGTATTTT
TRBV5-6,few,13,.,TRBJ2-7,CASSAGQSYEQYF,TGTGCCAGCTCGGCGGGACAGTCATACGAGCAGTACTTC
TRBV5-6,.,15,TRBD1,TRBJ2-5,CASSLEVRGWETQYF,TGTGCCAGCAGCTTGGAGGTCAGGGGGTGGGAGACCCAGTACTTC
TRBV6-5,.,14,.,TRBJ1-1,CASRNWKGQVEAFF,TGTGCCAGCAGGAATTGGAAGGGGCAGGTTGAAGCTTTCTTT
TRBV30,.,14,TRBD1,TRBJ2-7,CAWSGTGFSYEQYF,TGTGCCTGGAGTGGGACAGGATTTAGTTACGAGCAGTACTTC
TRBV2,.,15,TRBD2,TRBJ2-3,CASKGLAGNTDTQYF,TGTGCCAGCAAGGGACTAGCGGGAAACACAGATACGCAGTATTTT
TRBV7-2,.,13,.,TRBJ2-7,CASSSGTALEQYF,TGTGCCAGCAGTTCGGGGACTGCCCTCGAGCAGTACTTC
TRBV19,.,13,.,TRBJ2-7,CATAEHTSYEQYF,TGTGCCACCGCGGAACACACCTCCTACGAGCAGTACTTC
TRBV19,.,15,.,TRBJ1-4,CASSIASGANEKLFF,TGTGCCAGTAGTATAGCCTCAGGTGCTAATGAAAAACTGTTTTTT
TRBV10-3,few,14,TRBD1,TRBJ2-6,CAILTGAGANVLTF,TGTGCCATCTTAACAGGGGCTGGGGCCAACGTCCTGACTTTC
TRBV19,once,17,.,TRBJ1-5,CASSIGPGDYSNQPQHF,TGTGCCAGTAGTATTGGCCCAGGGGATTATAGCAATCAGCCCCAGCATTTT
TRBV7-2,.,17,TRBD2,TRBJ2-4,CASSLAGGRSAKNIQYF,TGTGCCAGCAGCTTAGCAGGCGGGAGATCAGCCAAAAACATTCAGTACTTC
TRBV18,.,15,.,TRBJ1-2,CASSPDKTGSGGYTF,TGTGCCAGCTCCCCTGACAAGACGGGCTCGGGAGGCTACACCTTC
TRBV6-6,.,14,.,TRBJ2-7,CASSPFGGESEQYF,TGTGCCAGCAGCCCTTTCGGAGGGGAAAGCGAGCAGTACTTC
TRBV20-1,.,15,TRBD1,TRBJ2-3,CSASYLDRGSDTQYF,TGCAGTGCTAGTTATCTGGACAGGGGCTCGGATACGCAGTATTTT
TRBV7-9,.,15,TRBD1,TRBJ1-1,CASSPGRGPDTEAFF,TGTGCCAGCAGCCCTGGCAGGGGGCCGGACACTGAAGCTTTCTTT
TRBV19,.,12,.,TRBJ1-2,CASSIRGGGYTF,TGTGCCAGTAGTATCAGGGGCGGTGGCTACACCTTC
TRBV29-1,.,11,.,TRBJ1-2,CSVGGQSGHTF,TGCAGCGTTGGTGGACAGTCAGGACACACCTTC
TRBV5-6,.,14,.,TRBJ1-2,CASSPGGGRSGYTF,TGTGCCAGCAGCCCCGGCGGAGGCAGATCGGGCTACACCTTC
TRBV5-5,.,13,.,TRBJ1-2,CASSLEGGYGYTF,TGTGCCAGCAGCTTAGAGGGAGGCTATGGCTACACCTTC
TRBV18,.,15,.,TRBJ1-2,CASSPNPPGNYGYTF,TGTGCCAGCTCACCAAATCCTCCGGGAAACTATGGCTACACCTTC
TRBV4-3,.,14,TRBD1,TRBJ1-2,CASSLQRGGDGYTF,TGCGCCAGCAGCCTCCAGAGAGGGGGCGATGGCTACACCTTC
TRBV19,.,15,.,TRBJ2-3,CASSTGLASTDTQYF,TGTGCCAGTTCTACAGGGCTTGCTAGCACAGATACGCAGTATTTT
TRBV7-2,.,15,.,TRBJ2-1,CASSLARRIYNEQFF,TGTGCCAGCAGCTTAGCCAGGCGAATCTACAATGAGCAGTTCTTC
TRBV7-9,.,15,TRBD1,TRBJ1-5,CASSLGTGVGQPQHF,TGTGCCAGCAGCTTAGGGACAGGGGTCGGTCAGCCCCAGCATTTT
TRBV5-4,.,16,TRBD2,TRBJ2-3,CASIPGGGRSTDTQYF,TGTGCCAGCATCCCGGGAGGGGGGAGGAGCACAGATACGCAGTATTTT
TRBV5-1,.,14,.,TRBJ1-4,CASSPEGGKAKLFF,TGCGCCAGCAGCCCGGAGGGCGGTAAGGCAAAACTGTTTTTT
TRBV5-1,.,17,.,TRBJ1-4,CASSLFGTGTTNEKLFF,TGCGCCAGCAGCTTGTTCGGTACCGGGACAACTAATGAAAAACTGTTTTTT
TRBV24-1,.,17,.,TRBJ1-5,CATSDTRVSLNNQPQHF,TGTGCCACCAGTGATACTAGGGTTTCCCTGAACAATCAGCCCCAGCATTTT
TRBV7-8,.,14,TRBD2,TRBJ2-7,CASSRTSGGFEQYF,TGTGCCAGCAGCCGGACTAGCGGTGGTTTCGAGCAGTACTTC
TRBV19,few,15,.,TRBJ1-6,CASSMNAWGDSPLHF,TGTGCCAGTAGTATGAACGCTTGGGGGGATTCACCCCTCCACTTT
TRBV30,once,13,.,TRBJ2-7,CAWSWGRRDEQYF,TGTGCCTGGAGTTGGGGTCGGAGGGACGAGCAGTACTTC
TRBV7-9,.,13,.,TRBJ1-2,CASSLFTDYGYTF,TGTGCCAGCAGCTTATTTACGGACTATGGCTACACCTTC
TRBV21-1,.,14,.,TRBJ2-3,CASSKWRGGDTQYF,TGTGCCAGCAGCAAATGGAGGGGAGGGGATACGCAGTATTTT
TRBV6-6,.,12,.,TRBJ1-6,CASSGQNSPLHF,TGTGCCAGCAGTGGACAGAATTCACCCCTCCACTTT
TRBV16,.,15,TRBD1,TRBJ2-1,CASSQWGQGANEQFF,TGTGCCAGCAGCCAGTGGGGACAGGGGGCCAATGAGCAGTTCTTC
TRBV3-1/TRBV3-2,.,14,.,TRBJ2-3,CASSLYRGTDTQYF,TGTGCCAGCAGCCTATATCGTGGCACAGATACGCAGTATTTT
TRBV11-2,once,15,.,TRBJ2-2,CASTAQYGSPGELFF,TGTGCCAGCACCGCACAATACGGGTCCCCCGGGGAGCTGTTTTTT
TRBV11-2,.,16,.,TRBJ2-7,CASSPRGGPEGSEQYF,TGTGCCAGCAGCCCTAGGGGGGGCCCCGAGGGGAGCGAGCAGTACTTC
TRBV5-5,.,16,.,TRBJ2-6,CASSLSSQSGANVLTF,TGTGCCAGCAGCTTGTCGTCCCAGTCTGGGGCCAACGTCCTGACTTTC
TRBV6-6,once,15,TRBD2,TRBJ2-1,CASNLLAGGGNEQFF,TGTGCCAGCAACCTCCTAGCGGGGGGGGGCAATGAGCAGTTCTTC
TRBV12-3/TRBV12-4,few,13,.,TRBJ2-3,CASSFTTGDTQYF,TGTGCCAGCAGTTTCACAACGGGGGATACGCAGTATTTT
TRBV10-3,.,15,TRBD2,TRBJ2-1,CAIRGTSGFYNEQFF,TGTGCCATCAGGGGGACTAGCGGGTTTTACAATGAGCAGTTCTTC
TRBV28,.,16,TRBD2,TRBJ2-4,CASSSSGGGSKNIQYF,TGTGCCAGCAGCTCTAGCGGGGGCGGTTCCAAAAACATTCAGTACTTC